Described below is a single T cell receptor beta chain sequence and its context. Its antigen remains unknown. This CDR3 is built from 15 residues. Germline V lookup: CDR1 LNHDA, CDR2 SQIVND (reference sequence). V lost 4 bases, J lost 2 bases, and 7 bases stayed unmatched. TCRdb re-analysed the reads in MiXCR, keeping a single row per CDR3 protein. The sample holds under 250,000 distinct CDR3 sequences, around 12% seen once. The data derive from a study of T cell repertoires in cytomegalovirus infection. In the study overall: Indications came from public TCR beta signatures; they pointed to CMV infection and to a matching HLA type.

Study outcomes and limitations: There were carriers of CMV plus the relevant HLA, and cumulative public TCR beta family frequency identified them.

The material sequenced was PBMCs. This TCR derives from a human donor in good health (CMV status not recorded). Some clones in this sample may be carry-over from other donors' samples. The chain links TRBV19 to TRBJ1-2, with 7 bases identical to TRBD1. The CDR3 bases are TGTGCCAGTAGTACCGACAGGGAGTGGAACTATGGCTACACCTTC. It specifies CASSTDREWNYGYTF.